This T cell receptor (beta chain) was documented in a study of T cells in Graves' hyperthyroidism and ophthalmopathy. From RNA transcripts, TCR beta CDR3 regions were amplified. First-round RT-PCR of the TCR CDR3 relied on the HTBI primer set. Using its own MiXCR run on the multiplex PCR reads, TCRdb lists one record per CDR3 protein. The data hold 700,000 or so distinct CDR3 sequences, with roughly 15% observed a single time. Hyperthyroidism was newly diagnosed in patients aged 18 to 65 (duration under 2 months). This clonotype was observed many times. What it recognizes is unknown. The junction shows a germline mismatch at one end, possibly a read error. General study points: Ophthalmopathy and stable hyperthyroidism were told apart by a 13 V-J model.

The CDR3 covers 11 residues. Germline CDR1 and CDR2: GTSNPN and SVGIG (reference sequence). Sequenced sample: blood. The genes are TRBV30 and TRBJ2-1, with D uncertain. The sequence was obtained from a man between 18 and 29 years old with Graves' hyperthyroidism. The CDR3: CAWSPNNGQFF. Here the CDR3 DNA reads TGTGCCTGGAGTCCGAACAATGGGCAGTTCTTC.